The TCR beta chain under discussion was sequenced for a study of regulatory T cells in long-lasting Graves disease. Time point denoted: newly diagnosed GD, antithyroid drugs for less than 3 months. PBMCs were the source of the RNA used for TCR sequencing. Into tubes containing EDTA, 7.5 to 9.5 milliliters of peripheral blood were drawn. Construction of the TCR beta libraries employed iRepertoire HTBI primers in conjunction with Arm-PCR of CDR3 regions. One entry per CDR3 protein results from TCRdb running MiXCR on the multiplex PCR reads. The data hold about 620,000 distinct CDR3 sequences, with about 15% observed a single time. CDR1 is SNHLY and CDR2 is FYNNEI in the germline V gene. This CDR3 region has 15 residues. Losses at the gene ends were 5 bases for V and 7 bases for J; bases not matched to a gene: 7. These records were also assigned to another study, of T cells in Graves' hyperthyroidism and ophthalmopathy. That report adds: The study left out patients who had uncontrolled infection, other autoimmune disease, pregnancy or lactation.

V gene TRBV2 combines with J gene TRBJ2-2; 10 bases map to TRBD1. The sequence came from a woman aged 25 to 45 with Graves disease. The source material was peripheral blood mononuclear cells (PBMCs), sampled at new diagnosis, from a patient treated with antithyroid drugs. DNA of the CDR3: TGTGCCAGCAGTCCCGGGACAGGGGTTCTCGGGGAGCTGTTTTTT. This sequence encodes CASSPGTGVLGELFF.